This T cell receptor beta chain was identified during a study of CXCR3-negative and CXCR3-positive naive CD8 T cells. The study's findings and limits: Partly lower CXCR3 expression followed cryopreservation, and most assays relied on fresh PBMCs. Both naive subsets showed comparably high diversity, and memory CD8+ cells showed much lower diversity.

The CDR3 contains 15 residues. Germline V gene data show CDR1 as ENHRY and CDR2 as SYGVKD. Naive cells were sorted as CD45RO-, CCR7+, CD27+ and CD95-. UMI labels and 5' RACE were used to prepare the TRB cDNA libraries. Reanalyzing the 5' RACE reads, TCRdb keeps one entry per CDR3 protein, without DNA. The listing records 45,000 to 75,000 distinct CDR3 sequences. Points on this clonotype: Its specificity is not known.

This receptor was taken from a human donor in good health. Some clones in this sample may be carry-over from other donors' samples. Sequencing was done on a sample of naive CXCR3- CD8+ T cells from blood. Regarding subset: CD45RO-CCR7+CD27+CD95- naive CD8+ T cells lacking CXCR3 (TNR3-). The V gene is TRBV10-3, the J gene TRBJ2-2; TCRdb indicates TRBD1, and absent DNA this call remains unverified. The CDR3 sequence: CAISSLGTDTGEPFF.